This TCR beta chain was documented in a study of cytomegalovirus exposure and HLA in healthy donors. Of note for this clone: The antigen remains undetermined.

Study-wide results and limits: In a later analysis, most CMV-associated TCR beta chains appeared HLA-restricted. Later analysis found that TCR beta chains associated with HLA were more clonally expanded than other, equally common chains. The authors judged a highly shared variant cluster likely a sequencing artifact. Cytomegalovirus association was listed for about 160 TCR beta chains.

V shed 5 bases, J shed 6 bases, and the junction held 9 bases outside the gene matches. This CDR3 is built from 16 residues. Germline CDR1 is MNHNY and CDR2 is SVGAGI (reference sequence). PCR was performed using 60 Vbeta and 13 Jbeta primers. Libraries were prepared by immunoSEQ multiplex PCR; TCRdb keeps only in-frame clonotypes and omits some of them. This sample has about 200,000 clones, with about 88% found just once. The TCR originated in a woman in her twenties or thirties in good health and CMV-seronegative. The sequencing sample was made of PBMCs. The rearrangement links TRBV6-6 to TRBJ2-7, with 14 bases that match TRBD2. CDR3 protein: CASSAWTSGRSIEQYF. The CDR3 DNA sequence: TGTGCCAGCAGTGCCTGGACTAGCGGGAGGTCGATCGAGCAGTACTTC.